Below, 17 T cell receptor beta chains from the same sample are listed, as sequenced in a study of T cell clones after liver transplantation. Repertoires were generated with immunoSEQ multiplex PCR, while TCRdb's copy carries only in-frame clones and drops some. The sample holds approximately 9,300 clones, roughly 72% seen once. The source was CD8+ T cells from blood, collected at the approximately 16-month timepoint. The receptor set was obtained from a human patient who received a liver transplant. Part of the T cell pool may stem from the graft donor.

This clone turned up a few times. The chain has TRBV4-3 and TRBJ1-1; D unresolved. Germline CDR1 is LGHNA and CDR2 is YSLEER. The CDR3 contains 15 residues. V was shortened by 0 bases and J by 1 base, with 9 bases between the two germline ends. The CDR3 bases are TGCGCCAGCAGCCAAGAGGGCAGCCCGAACACTGAAGCTTTCTTT. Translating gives CASSQEGSPNTEAFF.

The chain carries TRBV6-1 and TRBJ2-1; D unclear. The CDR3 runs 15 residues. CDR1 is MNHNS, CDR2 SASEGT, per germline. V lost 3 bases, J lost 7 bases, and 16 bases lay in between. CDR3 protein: CASSDVAGMGNEQFF. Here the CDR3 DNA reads TGTGCCAGCAGTGATGTTGCCGGAATGGGGAATGAGCAGTTCTTC.

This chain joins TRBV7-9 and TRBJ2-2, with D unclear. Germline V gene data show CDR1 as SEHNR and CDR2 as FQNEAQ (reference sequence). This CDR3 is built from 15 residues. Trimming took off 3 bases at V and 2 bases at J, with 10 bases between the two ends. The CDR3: CASSFIVGNTGELFF. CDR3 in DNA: TGTGCCAGCAGCTTCATCGTGGGCAACACCGGGGAGCTGTTTTTT.

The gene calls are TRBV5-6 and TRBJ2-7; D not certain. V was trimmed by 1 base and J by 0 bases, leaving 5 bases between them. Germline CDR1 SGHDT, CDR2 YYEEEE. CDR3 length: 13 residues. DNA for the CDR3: TGTGCCAGCAGCTTGAGGAACTCCTACGAGCAGTACTTC. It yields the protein CASSLRNSYEQYF.

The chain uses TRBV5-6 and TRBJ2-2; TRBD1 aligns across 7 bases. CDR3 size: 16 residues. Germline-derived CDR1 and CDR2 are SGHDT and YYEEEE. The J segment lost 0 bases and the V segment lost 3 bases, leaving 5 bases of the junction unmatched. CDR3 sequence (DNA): TGTGCCAGCAGCTGGGGACAGATCGCGAACACCGGGGAGCTGTTTTTT. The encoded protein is CASSWGQIANTGELFF.

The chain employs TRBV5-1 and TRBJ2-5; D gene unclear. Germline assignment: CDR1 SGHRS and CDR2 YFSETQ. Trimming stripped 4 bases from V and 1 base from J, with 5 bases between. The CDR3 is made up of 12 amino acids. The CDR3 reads CASSPTQETQYF. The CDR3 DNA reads TGCGCCAGCAGCCCAACCCAAGAGACCCAGTACTTC.

The CDR3 spells CASSPIGTGGMYEQFF. In DNA, the CDR3 is TGCGCCAGCAGCCCCATCGGGACAGGGGGCATGTATGAGCAGTTCTTC. The chain links TRBV5-1 to TRBJ2-1; TRBD1 aligns across 12 bases. Germline V gene sequence: CDR1 SGHRS, CDR2 YFSETQ. V dropped 4 bases and J dropped 8; count of bases not matched to a gene: 10. The CDR3 consists of 16 residues.

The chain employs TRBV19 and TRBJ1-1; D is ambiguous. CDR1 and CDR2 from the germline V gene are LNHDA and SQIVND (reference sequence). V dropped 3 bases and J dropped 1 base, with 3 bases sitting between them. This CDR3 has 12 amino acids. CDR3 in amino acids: CASSISNTEAFF. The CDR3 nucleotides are TGTGCCAGTAGTATCTCGAACACTGAAGCTTTCTTT.

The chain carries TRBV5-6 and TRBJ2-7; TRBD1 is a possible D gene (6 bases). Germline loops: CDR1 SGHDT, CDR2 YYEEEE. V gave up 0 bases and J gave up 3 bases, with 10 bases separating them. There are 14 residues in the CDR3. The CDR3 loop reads CASSLGEGGYEQYF. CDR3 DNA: TGTGCCAGCAGCTTGGGTGAAGGGGGCTACGAGCAGTACTTC.

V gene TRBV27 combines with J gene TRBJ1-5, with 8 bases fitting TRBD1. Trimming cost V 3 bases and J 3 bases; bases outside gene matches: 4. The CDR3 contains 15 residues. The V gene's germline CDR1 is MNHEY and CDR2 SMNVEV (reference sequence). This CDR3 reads CASSLTGAYNQPQHF. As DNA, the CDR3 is TGTGCCAGCAGTTTGACAGGGGCGTACAATCAGCCCCAGCATTTT.

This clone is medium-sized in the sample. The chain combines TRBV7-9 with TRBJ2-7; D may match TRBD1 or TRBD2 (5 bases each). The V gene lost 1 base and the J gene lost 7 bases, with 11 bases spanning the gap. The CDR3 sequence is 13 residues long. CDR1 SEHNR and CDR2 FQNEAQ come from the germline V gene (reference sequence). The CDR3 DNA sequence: TGTGCCAGCAGCTTAGTGAGGGGATGGGAGCAGTACTTC. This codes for CASSLVRGWEQYF.

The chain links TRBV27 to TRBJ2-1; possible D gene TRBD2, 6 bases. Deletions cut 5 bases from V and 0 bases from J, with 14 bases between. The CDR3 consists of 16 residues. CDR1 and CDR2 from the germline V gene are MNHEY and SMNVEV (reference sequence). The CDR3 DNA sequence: TGTGCCAGCAGTCTCACAACTAGCTTCTCCTACAATGAGCAGTTCTTC. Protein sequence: CASSLTTSFSYNEQFF.

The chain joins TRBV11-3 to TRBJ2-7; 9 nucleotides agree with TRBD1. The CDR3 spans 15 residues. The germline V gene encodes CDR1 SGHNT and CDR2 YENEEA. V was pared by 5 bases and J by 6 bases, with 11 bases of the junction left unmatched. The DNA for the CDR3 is TGTGCCAGCAGCCCGGGACAGGGTGTTAGACCCGAGCAGTACGTC. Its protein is CASSPGQGVRPEQYV.

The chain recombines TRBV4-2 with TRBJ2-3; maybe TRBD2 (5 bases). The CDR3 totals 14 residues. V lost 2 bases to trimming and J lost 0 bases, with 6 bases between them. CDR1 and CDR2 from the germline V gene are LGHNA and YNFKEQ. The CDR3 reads CASSQWTSTDTQYF. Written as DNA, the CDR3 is TGTGCCAGCAGCCAATGGACTAGCACAGATACGCAGTATTTT.

CDR3 in amino acids: CASSVLGERYNSPLHF. The CDR3, as DNA: TGTGCCAGCAGCGTACTTGGGGAACGCTATAATTCACCCCTCCACTTT. J is TRBJ1-6 and V is TRBV7-2; D not resolved. With 5 bases removed from V and 3 bases from J, the gap between germline ends came to 14 bases. CDR1 and CDR2 from the germline V gene are SGHTA and FQGNSA. This CDR3 region has 16 residues.

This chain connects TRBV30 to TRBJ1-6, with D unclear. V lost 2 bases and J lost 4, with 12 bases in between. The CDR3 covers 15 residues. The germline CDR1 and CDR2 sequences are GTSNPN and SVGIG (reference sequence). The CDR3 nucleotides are TGTGCCTGGAGTCCCGGACCGAGTTATAATTCACCCCTCCACTTT. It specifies CAWSPGPSYNSPLHF. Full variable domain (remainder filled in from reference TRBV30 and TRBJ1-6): SQTIHQWPATLVQPVGSPLSLECTVEGTSNPNLYWYRQAAGRGLQLLFYSVGIGQISSEVPQNLSASRPQDRQFILSSKKLLLSDSGFYLCAWSPGPSYNSPLHFGNGTRLTVT.

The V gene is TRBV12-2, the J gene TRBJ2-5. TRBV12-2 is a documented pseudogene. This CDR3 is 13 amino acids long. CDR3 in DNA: TGTGCAAGTCGCTTAGGAGGGGGGGAGACCCAGTACTTC. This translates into CASRLGGGETQYF.